This passage covers 17 T cell receptor beta chains from one sample sequenced in a study of blood T cells in healthy people across ages (dated by TCRdb to the mid-2010s). The protocol used for the library was 5' RACE. The sequencer listed for this sample is Illumina HiSeq 2500. A second roughly 7 to 11 cycle PCR used a sample-barcoded 5' primer and a J-beta primer mix. The raw public reads went through TCRdb reprocessing: fastp at Q25, MiXCR clone calling, in-frame beta chains kept. Each record represents a unique CDR3 protein, reported with the most common genes and DNA among its rows. The sample has fewer than 1 million distinct CDR3 sequences on record, under 45% of them singletons. The ten most abundant clones make up approximately 20% of the sample. The sample was blood. Every receptor here comes from a man aged 55-75 years in good health.

The V gene is TRBV7-8, the J gene TRBJ2-5; 7 nucleotides match TRBD1. This CDR3 has 18 residues. CDR1 and CDR2 (germline): SGHVS, FQNEAQ. Unmatched junction bases numbered 18, after V lost 3 bases and J lost 5 bases. This chain's CDR3 is CASSLGFLGQAAGETQYF. The DNA of the CDR3 is TGTGCCAGCAGCTTGGGCTTTCTTGGACAGGCCGCCGGGGAGACCCAGTACTTC.

This clonotype was picked up a small number of times. It may be a read error: a sequence one base away is much more abundant. The rearrangement joins TRBV20-1 to TRBJ2-5; 12 nucleotides line up with TRBD2. The junction had 8 bases not matched to a gene; V was cut back by 4 bases and J by 11 bases. The CDR3 runs 13 residues. Per the germline V gene, CDR1 is DFQATT and CDR2 is SNEGSKA (reference sequence). CDR3 sequence (DNA): TGCAGTGCTAAAACTAGCGGGGGGAATGAGCAGTACTTC. Translation: CSAKTSGGNEQYF.

For this clonotype: The germline gene is not matched at one end of the junction; a read error may be the cause. V is TRBV7-2 and J is TRBJ1-2; 7 nucleotides align to TRBD1. This CDR3 has 14 residues. The V gene's germline CDR1 is SGHTA and CDR2 FQGNSA. CDR3 DNA sequence: TGTGCCAGCACCTTAAGGGCCGACAGGGATGGCTACACCTTC. It codes for CASTLRADRDGYTF.

V usage is TRBV5-6 and J usage is TRBJ1-1; no definite D call. The CDR3 loop spans 18 amino acids. Germline CDR1 and CDR2: SGHDT and YYEEEE. V was shortened by 0 bases and J by 4 bases, with 22 bases between the two germline ends. DNA of the CDR3: TGTGCCAGCAGCTTGGAGGCAGTCTGGAATTCCCCGCGCACTGAAGCTTTCTTT. Translated: CASSLEAVWNSPRTEAFF.

In this sample, this clonotype turned up many times. The V call is TRBV4-3, the J call TRBJ2-4; D unresolved. V gave up 1 base and J gave up 7 bases, with 11 bases separating them. CDR3 size: 14 residues. Germline-derived CDR1 and CDR2 are LGHNA and YSLEER. CDR3 in amino acids: CASSQGARDNIQYF. CDR3 sequence (DNA): TGCGCCAGCAGCCAAGGAGCTAGGGATAACATTCAGTACTTC.

J is TRBJ2-5 and V is TRBV15; 7 nucleotides align to TRBD2. This CDR3 is built from 14 residues. Trimming cost V 5 bases and J 3 bases; bases outside gene matches: 6. From germline, CDR1 is LNHNV and CDR2 YYDKDF (reference sequence). As DNA, the CDR3 is TGTGCCACCAGCGCCCGTCGGGGGGAAGAGACCCAGTACTTC. Translation: CATSARRGEETQYF.

This sequence joins TRBV5-1 and TRBJ2-3, with D possibly TRBD2 on 5 matching bases. Germline V gives CDR1 SGHRS, CDR2 YFSETQ. The V end lost 1 base, the J end lost 3 bases, and 12 bases lay between the germline ends. The CDR3 has 15 amino acids. The CDR3 sequence is CASSLIGDGTDTQYF. As DNA, the CDR3 is TGCGCCAGCAGCTTGATCGGGGATGGGACAGATACGCAGTATTTT.

This clonotype was observed many times. The chain has TRBV7-2 and TRBJ2-7, with 9 bases aligning to TRBD2. The CDR3 consists of 14 residues. CDR1 is SGHTA and CDR2 is FQGNSA in the germline V gene. V lost 3 bases to trimming and J lost 4 bases; unmatched junction nucleotides: 4. DNA for the CDR3: TGTGCCAGCAGCTTCGCGGGGGGGCATTACGAGCAGTACTTC. Translation gives CASSFAGGHYEQYF.

This chain uses TRBV29-1 with TRBJ2-5; D not certain. The V and J ends lost 5 bases and 0 bases respectively, with 19 bases between them. Germline V gene data show CDR1 as SQVTM and CDR2 as ANQGSEA. The length of the CDR3 is 16 residues. The CDR3, as DNA: TGCAGCGTTCTATCTAATTCGGACGCGTACCAAGAGACCCAGTACTTC. This translates into CSVLSNSDAYQETQYF.

The chain recombines TRBV7-2 with TRBJ2-3; D not resolved. This CDR3 contains 12 residues. Trimming took off 2 bases at V and 8 bases at J, with 8 bases between the two ends. Germline CDR1 and CDR2: SGHTA and FQGNSA. In DNA, the CDR3 is TGTGCCAGCAGCTTAAATCCCATTACGCAGTATTTT. Protein: CASSLNPITQYF.

This chain joins TRBV20-1 and TRBJ2-3, with 12 positions matching TRBD2. The CDR3 sequence is 15 residues long. V was clipped by 4 bases and J by 3 bases; unmatched bases: 5. The V gene's germline CDR1 is DFQATT and CDR2 SNEGSKA (reference sequence). CDR3 sequence reads: CSAMRTSGVTDTQYF. The CDR3, as DNA: TGCAGTGCTATGAGGACTAGCGGGGTAACAGATACGCAGTATTTT.

The chain is built from TRBV7-9 and TRBJ2-3; tentatively, D is TRBD2 (7 bases). The V end was cut by 5 bases, the J end by 1 base, with 13 bases between. Germline CDR1 is SEHNR and CDR2 is FQNEAQ (reference sequence). The CDR3 sequence is 15 residues long. The CDR3 region is CASSPKGGRTDTQYF. The CDR3 DNA is TGTGCCAGCAGCCCCAAGGGGGGGCGCACAGATACGCAGTATTTT. Together with reference TRBV7-9 and TRBJ2-3, the CDR3 gives the full variable domain: DTGVSQNPRHKITKRGQNVTFRCDPISEHNRLYWYRQTLGQGPEFLTYFQNEAQLEKSRLLSDRFSAERPKGSFSTLEIQRTEQGDSAMYLCASSPKGGRTDTQYFGPGTRLTVL.

This clonotype was seen repeatedly, ten times or more. The chain uses TRBV29-1 and TRBJ2-7, with 10 positions matching TRBD1. The CDR3 is 12 residues long. Germline-derived CDR1 and CDR2 are SQVTM and ANQGSEA. J lost 5 bases, V lost 7 bases, and 5 bases had no gene match. CDR3 sequence (DNA): TGCAGCGCGGGACAGGGGAGCCACGAGCAGTACTTC. Its translation is CSAGQGSHEQYF.

The chain carries TRBV12-3 or TRBV12-4 and TRBJ2-4; 9 bases line up with TRBD1. The end of the DNA aligns better with TRBJ2-7, so the J call may be wrong. The CDR3 totals 14 residues. The CDR3 spells CASRGTGSAYEQYF. The CDR3 nucleotides read TGTGCCAGCAGGGGGACAGGGAGTGCCTACGAGCAGTACTTC.

The table lists this clonotype with a count of one. The J gene is TRBJ2-7, the V gene TRBV6-5; 12 bases align to TRBD2. The DNA matches TRBJ2-5 better at its end, which makes the J call doubtful. Germline V gives CDR1 MNHEY, CDR2 SVGAGI. The CDR3 loop spans 17 amino acids. The CDR3 DNA sequence: TGTGCCAGCAGTTACGGACTTTGGACTAGCGGGGTGGGGACCCAGTACTTC. Translation: CASSYGLWTSGVGTQYF.

In its sample, this clonotype was seen once. The rearrangement joins TRBV27 to TRBJ2-7; 11 nucleotides align to TRBD1. V gave up 8 bases and J gave up 4 bases; unmatched junction bases: 4. The CDR3 loop spans 13 amino acids. Germline CDR1 and CDR2: MNHEY and SMNVEV (reference sequence). The CDR3 region is CASGRDRGYEQYF. For the CDR3, the DNA is TGTGCCAGCGGTAGGGACAGGGGGTACGAGCAGTACTTC.

The V and J genes are TRBV5-1 and TRBJ2-6; 12 bases match TRBD2. V trimming: 1 base; J trimming: 0 bases; junction bases outside the gene matches: 8. The germline V gene encodes CDR1 SGHRS and CDR2 YFSETQ. This CDR3 has 20 amino acids. DNA for the CDR3: TGCGCCAGCAGCTTGCCCCTACTAGCGGGGGGCAACTCTGGGGCCAACGTCCTGACTTTC. Translated, it gives CASSLPLLAGGNSGANVLTF.